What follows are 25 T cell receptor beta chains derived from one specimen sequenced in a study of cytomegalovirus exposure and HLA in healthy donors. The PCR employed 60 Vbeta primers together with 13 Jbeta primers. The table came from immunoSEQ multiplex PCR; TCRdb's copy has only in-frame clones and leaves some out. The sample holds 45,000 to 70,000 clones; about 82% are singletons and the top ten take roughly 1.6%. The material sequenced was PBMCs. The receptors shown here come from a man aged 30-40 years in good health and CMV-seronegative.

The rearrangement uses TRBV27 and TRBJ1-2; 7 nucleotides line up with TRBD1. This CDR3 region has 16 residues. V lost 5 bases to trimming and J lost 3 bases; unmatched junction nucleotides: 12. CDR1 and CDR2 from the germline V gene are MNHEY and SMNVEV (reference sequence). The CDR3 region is CASSPRRTGRDYGYTF. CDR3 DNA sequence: TGTGCCAGCAGTCCAAGAAGGACAGGAAGGGACTATGGCTACACCTTC.

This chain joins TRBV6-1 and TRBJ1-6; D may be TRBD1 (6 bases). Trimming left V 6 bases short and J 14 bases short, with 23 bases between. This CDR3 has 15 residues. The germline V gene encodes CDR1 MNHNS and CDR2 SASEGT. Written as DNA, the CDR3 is TGTGCCAGCAGACTAAAGATCCTACAGGGTCTAGCCCTCCACTTT. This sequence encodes CASRLKILQGLALHF.

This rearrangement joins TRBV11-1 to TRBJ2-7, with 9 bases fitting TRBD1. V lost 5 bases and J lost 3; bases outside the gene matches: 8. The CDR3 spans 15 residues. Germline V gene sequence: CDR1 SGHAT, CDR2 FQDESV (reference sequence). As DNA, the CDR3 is TGTGCCAGCAGCCAAACAGGGGGCCCTGTCTACGAGCAGTACTTC. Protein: CASSQTGGPVYEQYF.

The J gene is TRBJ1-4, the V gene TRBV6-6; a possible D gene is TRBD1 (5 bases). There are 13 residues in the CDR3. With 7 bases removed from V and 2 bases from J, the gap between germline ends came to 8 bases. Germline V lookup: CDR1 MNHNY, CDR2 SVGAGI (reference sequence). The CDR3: CASKEGTNEKLFF. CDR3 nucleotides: TGTGCCAGCAAGGAGGGGACTAATGAAAAACTGTTTTTT.

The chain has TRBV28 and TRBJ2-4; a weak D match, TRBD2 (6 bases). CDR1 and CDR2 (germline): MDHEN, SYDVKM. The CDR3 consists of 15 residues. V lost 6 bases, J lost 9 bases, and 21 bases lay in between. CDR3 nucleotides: TGTGCCAGCAGACCTACGGGACTTGGTCATGGCATTCAGTACTTC. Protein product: CASRPTGLGHGIQYF.

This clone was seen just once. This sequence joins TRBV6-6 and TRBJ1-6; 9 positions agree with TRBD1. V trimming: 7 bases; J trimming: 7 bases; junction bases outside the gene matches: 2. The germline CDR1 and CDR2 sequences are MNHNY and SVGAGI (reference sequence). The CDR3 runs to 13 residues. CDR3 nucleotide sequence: TGTGCCAGCACCGGACAGGGGAATTCACCCCTCCACTTT. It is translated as CASTGQGNSPLHF.

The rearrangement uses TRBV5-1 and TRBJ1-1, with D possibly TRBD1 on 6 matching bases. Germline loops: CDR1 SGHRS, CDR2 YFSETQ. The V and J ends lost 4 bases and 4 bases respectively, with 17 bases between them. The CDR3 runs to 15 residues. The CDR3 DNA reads TGCGCCAGCAGCCTGCACGACAGGTCAAGCACTGAAGCTTTCTTT. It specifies CASSLHDRSSTEAFF. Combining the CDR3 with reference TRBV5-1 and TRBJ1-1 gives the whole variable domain KAGVTQTPRYLIKTRGQQVTLSCSPISGHRSVSWYQQTPGQGLQFLFEYFSETQRNKGNFPGRFSGRQFSNSRSEMNVSTLELGDSALYLCASSLHDRSSTEAFFGQGTRLTVV.

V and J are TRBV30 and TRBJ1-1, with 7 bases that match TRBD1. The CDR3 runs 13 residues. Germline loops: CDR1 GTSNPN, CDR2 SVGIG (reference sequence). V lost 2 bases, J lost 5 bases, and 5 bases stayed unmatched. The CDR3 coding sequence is TGTGCCTGGAGTTCTACAGGGGAGACTGAAGCTTTCTTT. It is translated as CAWSSTGETEAFF.

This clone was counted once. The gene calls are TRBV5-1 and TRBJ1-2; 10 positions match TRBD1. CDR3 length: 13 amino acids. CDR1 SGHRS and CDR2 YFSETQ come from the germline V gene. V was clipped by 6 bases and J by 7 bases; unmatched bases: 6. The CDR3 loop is CASTGTGESGYTF. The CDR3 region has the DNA TGCGCCAGCACGGGGACAGGGGAGAGTGGCTACACCTTC.

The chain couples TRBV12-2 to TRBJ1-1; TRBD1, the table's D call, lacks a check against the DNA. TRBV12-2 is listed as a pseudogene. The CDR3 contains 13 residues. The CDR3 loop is CASRSDRKDEAFF. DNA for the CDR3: TGTGCAAGTCGCTCAGACAGGAAGGATGAAGCTTTCTTT.

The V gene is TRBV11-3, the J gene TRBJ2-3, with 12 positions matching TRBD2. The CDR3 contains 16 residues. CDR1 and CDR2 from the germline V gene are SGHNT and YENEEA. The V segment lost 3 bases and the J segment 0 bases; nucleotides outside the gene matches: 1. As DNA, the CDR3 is TGTGCCAGCAGCTTGGGGACTAGCGGGAGCACAGATACGCAGTATTTT. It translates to CASSLGTSGSTDTQYF.

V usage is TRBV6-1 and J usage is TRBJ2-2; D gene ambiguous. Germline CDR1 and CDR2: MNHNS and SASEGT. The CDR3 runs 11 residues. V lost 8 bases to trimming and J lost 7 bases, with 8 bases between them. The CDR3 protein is CASQFHGELFF. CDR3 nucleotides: TGTGCCAGCCAGTTCCACGGGGAGCTGTTTTTT.

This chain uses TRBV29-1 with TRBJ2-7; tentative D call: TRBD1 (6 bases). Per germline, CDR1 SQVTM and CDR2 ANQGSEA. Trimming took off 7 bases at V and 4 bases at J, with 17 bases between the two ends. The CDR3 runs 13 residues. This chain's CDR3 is CSGTQGSPYEQYF. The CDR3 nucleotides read TGCAGCGGCACACAGGGTTCGCCGTACGAGCAGTACTTC.

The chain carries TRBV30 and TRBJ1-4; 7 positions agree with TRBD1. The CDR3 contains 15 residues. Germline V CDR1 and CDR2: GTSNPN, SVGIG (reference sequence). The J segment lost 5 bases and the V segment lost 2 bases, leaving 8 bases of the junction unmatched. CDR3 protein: CAWSPGTADNEKLFF. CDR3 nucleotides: TGTGCCTGGAGTCCCGGGACAGCCGACAATGAAAAACTGTTTTTT.

CDR3 coding DNA: TGTGCCAGCAGCTTGGGTTCGCTCAGGAACACTGAAGCTTTCTTT. It translates to CASSLGSLRNTEAFF. This chain joins TRBV5-6 and TRBJ1-1; unclear D gene. This CDR3 is 15 amino acids long. The V and J ends lost 0 bases and 1 base respectively, with 10 bases between them. Germline V gene data show CDR1 as SGHDT and CDR2 as YYEEEE. Full variable domain (rest looked up from reference TRBV5-6 and TRBJ1-1): DAGVTQSPTHLIKTRGQQVTLRCSPKSGHDTVSWYQQALGQGPQFIFQYYEEEERQRGNFPDRFSGHQFPNYSSELNVNALLLGDSALYLCASSLGSLRNTEAFFGQGTRLTVV.

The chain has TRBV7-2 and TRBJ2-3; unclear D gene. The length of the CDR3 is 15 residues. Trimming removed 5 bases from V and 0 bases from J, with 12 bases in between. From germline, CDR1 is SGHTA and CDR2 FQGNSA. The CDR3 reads CASSTAGTSTDTQYF. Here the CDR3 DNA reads TGTGCCAGCAGCACAGCCGGCACTAGCACAGATACGCAGTATTTT.

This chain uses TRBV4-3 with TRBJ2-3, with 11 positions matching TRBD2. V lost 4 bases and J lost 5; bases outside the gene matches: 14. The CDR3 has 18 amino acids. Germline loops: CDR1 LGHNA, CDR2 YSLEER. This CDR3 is CASSPATLSGGEGDTQYF. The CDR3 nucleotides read TGCGCCAGCAGCCCAGCGACCCTTAGCGGGGGGGAAGGAGATACGCAGTATTTT.

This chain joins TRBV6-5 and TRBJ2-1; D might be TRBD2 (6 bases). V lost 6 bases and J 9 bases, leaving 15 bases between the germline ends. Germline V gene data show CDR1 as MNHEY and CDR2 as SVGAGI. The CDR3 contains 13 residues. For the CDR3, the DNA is TGTGCCAGCAGAACCGCCCGGAGGGGTGAGCAGTTCTTC. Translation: CASRTARRGEQFF.

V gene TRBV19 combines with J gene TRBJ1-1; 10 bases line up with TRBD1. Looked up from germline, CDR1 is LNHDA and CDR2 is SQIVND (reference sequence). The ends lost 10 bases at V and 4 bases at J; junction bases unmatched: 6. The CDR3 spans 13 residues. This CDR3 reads CATGQGYGTEAFF. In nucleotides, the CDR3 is TGTGCCACGGGACAGGGGTACGGCACTGAAGCTTTCTTT.

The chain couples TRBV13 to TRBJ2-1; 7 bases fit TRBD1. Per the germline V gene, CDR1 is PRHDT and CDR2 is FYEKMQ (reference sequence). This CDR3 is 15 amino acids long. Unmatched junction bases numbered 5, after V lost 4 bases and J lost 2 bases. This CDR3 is CASSYKGTAYNEQFF. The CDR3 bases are TGTGCCAGCAGCTATAAGGGGACAGCCTACAATGAGCAGTTCTTC.

CDR3: CAISESRTGAEQFF. CDR3 DNA: TGTGCCATCAGTGAGTCACGGACAGGCGCGGAGCAGTTCTTC. The chain employs TRBV10-3 and TRBJ2-1; 7 nucleotides align to TRBD1. This CDR3 region has 14 residues. CDR1 ENHRY and CDR2 SYGVKD come from the germline V gene. Germline trimming cut 0 bases from V and 10 bases from J; bases unmatched to any gene: 6.

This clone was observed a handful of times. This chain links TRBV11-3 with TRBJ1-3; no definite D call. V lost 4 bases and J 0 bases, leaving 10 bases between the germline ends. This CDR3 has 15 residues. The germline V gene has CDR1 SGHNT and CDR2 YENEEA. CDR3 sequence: CASSSGGLSGNTIYF. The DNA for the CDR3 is TGTGCCAGCAGCTCCGGTGGGCTCTCTGGAAACACCATATATTTT.

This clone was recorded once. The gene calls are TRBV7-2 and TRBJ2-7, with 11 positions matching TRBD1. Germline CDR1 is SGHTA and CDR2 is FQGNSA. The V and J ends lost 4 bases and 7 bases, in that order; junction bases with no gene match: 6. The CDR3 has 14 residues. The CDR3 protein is CASSWTGGAGEQYF. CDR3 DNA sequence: TGTGCCAGCAGCTGGACAGGGGGCGCGGGAGAGCAGTACTTC.

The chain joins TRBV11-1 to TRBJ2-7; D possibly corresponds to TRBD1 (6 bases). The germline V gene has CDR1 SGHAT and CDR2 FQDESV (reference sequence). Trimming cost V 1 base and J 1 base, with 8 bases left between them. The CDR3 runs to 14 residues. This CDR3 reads CASSLGTASYEQYF. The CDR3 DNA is TGTGCCAGCAGCTTAGGGACAGCATCCTACGAGCAGTACTTC.

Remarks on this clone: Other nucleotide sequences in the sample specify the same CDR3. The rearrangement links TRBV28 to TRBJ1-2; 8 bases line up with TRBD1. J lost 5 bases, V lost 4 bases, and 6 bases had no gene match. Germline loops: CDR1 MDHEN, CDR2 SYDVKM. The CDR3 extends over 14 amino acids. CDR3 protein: CASSSGQGGYGYTF. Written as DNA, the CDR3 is TGTGCCAGCAGTTCCGGACAGGGAGGATATGGCTACACCTTC.